The source of this TCR beta chain is a study of early T cells in non-severe SARS-CoV-2 infection. Across the whole study: Sequencing was performed on bulk RNA from unsorted whole blood, leaving chains unpaired. Study-wide results and caveats: In VDJdb matching, anti-spike CD8 responses were favored while private and CD4 specificities went missing.

The CDR3 covers 14 residues. Germline V gene lookup returns CDR1 KGHDR and CDR2 SFDVKD. Unmatched junction bases numbered 0, after V lost 5 bases and J lost 6 bases. A word on this clonotype: As yet, its antigen is unknown.

Molecules of cDNA were individually given unique molecular identifiers that were attached to them. One entry per CDR3 protein, called by TCRdb with MiXCR from the 5' RACE reads. The repertoire holds about 48,000 distinct CDR3 sequences, with more than 5.5% as singletons. The J gene is TRBJ2-3, the V gene TRBV24-1; TRBD2 matches at 14 bases. This clonotype was obtained from an adult who was a healthcare worker with PCR-confirmed SARS-CoV-2 infection or an uninfected control (not recorded which). The sample consisted of whole blood, taken at baseline. The chain's CDR3 is CATSGLAGGDTQYF. The CDR3, as DNA: TGTGCCACCAGTGGACTAGCGGGAGGGGATACGCAGTATTTT.